The T cell receptor (beta chain) under discussion was sequenced for a study of blood T cell repertoires in COVID-19. Study processing details: Nucleated cell counts were estimated from reference gene primer amplification. TCRdb keeps only in-frame clones here, not all; method: immunoSEQ multiplex PCR. Clone size and the V and J calls come from that table; the DNA yielded D and trimming. The sample lists more than 250,000 clones, 85% seen once, with around 5.5% in the top ten. Unmatched junction bases numbered 5, after V lost 4 bases and J lost 0 bases. The length of the CDR3 is 16 residues. Germline V gives CDR1 LNHDA, CDR2 SQIVND (reference sequence).

The TCR was taken from a man between 45 and 60 years old with active or convalescent COVID-19. Sequenced sample: peripheral blood. The gene calls are TRBV19 and TRBJ2-2; 7 bases line up with TRBD1. The CDR3 here is CASSTSGTANTGELFF. The CDR3 DNA is TGTGCCAGTAGTACCTCCGGGACAGCGAACACCGGGGAGCTGTTTTTT.